This T cell receptor beta chain was profiled in a study of beta chain features in type 1 diabetes. cDNA synthesis used the whole RNA isolate, giving expressed TCRB sequences. Using immunoSEQ multiplex PCR, the repertoire was profiled, and TCRdb retains in-frame clones only, with some absent. Of about 230,000 clones listed, 7.5% to 10% are singletons. Material for sequencing was naive CD4+ T cells from blood. The source of this sequence is a woman between 18 and 30 years old in good health.

The DNA for the CDR3 is TGCGCCAGCAGCTATGGGACTAGCGGGGAAGGCTACGAGCAGTACTTC. Translated: CASSYGTSGEGYEQYF. This rearrangement joins TRBV5-1 to TRBJ2-7, with TRBD2 matching over 13 bases. V lost 3 bases, J lost 3 bases, and 6 bases stayed unmatched. The CDR3 runs 16 residues. The germline gives CDR1 SGHRS, CDR2 YFSETQ.